These 31 T cell receptor beta chains came from one sample sequenced in a study of T cells in Graves' hyperthyroidism and ophthalmopathy. Researchers amplified the TCR beta CDR3 regions from RNA transcripts. The HTBI primer set served for first-round RT-PCR of the TCR CDR3. TCRdb re-called the multiplex PCR reads with MiXCR, one entry per CDR3 protein. Of fewer than 900,000 distinct CDR3 sequences listed, less than 20% are singletons. Source material: blood. These receptors all come from a man in his late teens or twenties with Graves' hyperthyroidism.

The table lists this clonotype with a few counts. The chain has TRBV5-1 and TRBJ2-7; D uncertain. The V end lost 3 bases, the J end lost 0 bases, and 7 bases lay between the germline ends. The length of the CDR3 is 13 residues. Looked up from germline, CDR1 is SGHRS and CDR2 is YFSETQ. CDR3 sequence reads: CASSYAASYEQYF. Here the CDR3 DNA reads TGCGCCAGCAGCTATGCAGCCTCCTACGAGCAGTACTTC.

This clonotype turned up a few times. The V and J genes are TRBV30 and TRBJ2-7; 14 bases map to TRBD2. The CDR3 has 18 residues. Germline-derived CDR1 and CDR2 are GTSNPN and SVGIG (reference sequence). J lost 4 bases, V lost 0 bases, and 11 bases had no gene match. CDR3 sequence (DNA): TGTGCCTGGAGTGTACGGGAAGGGACTAGCGGGAGTAGGTACGAGCAGTACTTC. Encoded protein: CAWSVREGTSGSRYEQYF.

This clonotype was found a few times. The CDR3 bases are TGTGCCAGCAGCATAAAGACAGGGGGTCAAGAGACCCAGTACTTC. Amino acid sequence: CASSIKTGGQETQYF. V is TRBV7-2 and J is TRBJ2-5, with 9 bases lining up with TRBD1. The V gene's germline CDR1 is SGHTA and CDR2 FQGNSA. Losses at the gene ends were 5 bases for V and 2 bases for J; bases not matched to a gene: 6. This CDR3 region has 15 residues.

This clonotype was counted many times. The CDR3 DNA sequence: TGTGCCAGCAGATTTGACAGGGGAGGAACAGATACGCAGTATTTT. Residues: CASRFDRGGTDTQYF. The chain employs TRBV2 and TRBJ2-3, with 8 bases that match TRBD1. From germline, CDR1 is SNHLY and CDR2 FYNNEI. This CDR3 spans 15 amino acids. Losses at the gene ends were 6 bases for V and 3 bases for J; bases not matched to a gene: 8.

This clonotype was observed a single time. This chain connects TRBV7-6 to TRBJ1-2; a weak D match, TRBD1 (5 bases). Germline CDR1 and CDR2: SGHVS and FNYEAQ. V lost 5 bases, J lost 2 bases, and 12 bases lay in between. The CDR3 covers 14 residues. The CDR3 region is CASSPTGLNYGYTF. The DNA of the CDR3 is TGTGCCAGCAGCCCAACAGGATTAAACTATGGCTACACCTTC. The entire variable domain, with the rest obtained from reference TRBV7-6 and TRBJ1-2, is as follows: GAGVSQSPRYKVTKRGQDVALRCDPISGHVSLYWYRQALGQGPEFLTYFNYEAQQDKSGLPNDRFSAERPEGSISTLTIQRTEQRDSAMYRCASSPTGLNYGYTFGSGTRLTVV.

This clonotype was seen more than once but under ten times. The chain has TRBV7-9 and TRBJ1-5; perhaps TRBD1 as D (6 bases). Per germline, CDR1 SEHNR and CDR2 FQNEAQ (reference sequence). V was clipped by 2 bases and J by 6 bases, with 11 bases between them. CDR3 size: 14 residues. DNA for the CDR3: TGTGCCAGCAGCTTATCGGGGGCCGCTCAGCCCCAGCATTTT. This translates into CASSLSGAAQPQHF.

There are many counts of this clonotype. This chain connects TRBV5-1 to TRBJ2-3; 10 positions agree with TRBD2. This CDR3 has 14 amino acids. V lost 4 bases and J lost 5; bases outside the gene matches: 4. Germline CDR1 SGHRS, CDR2 YFSETQ. In DNA, the CDR3 is TGCGCCAGCAGCGCGGGACTAGCGCAAGATACGCAGTATTTT. Amino acid sequence: CASSAGLAQDTQYF.

The chain is built from TRBV18 and TRBJ2-5; 8 bases map to TRBD2. CDR3 length equals 15 residues. Germline V CDR1 and CDR2: KGHSH, LQKENI. Trimming cost V 3 bases and J 5 bases; bases outside gene matches: 8. The CDR3, as DNA: TGTGCCAGCTCACCCTCCGCGGGGGGCAAGGAGACCCAGTACTTC. Translating it yields CASSPSAGGKETQYF.

The table lists this clonotype with many counts. The chain is built from TRBV6-1 and TRBJ2-7; 10 bases line up with TRBD2. The V segment lost 6 bases and the J segment 3 bases; nucleotides outside the gene matches: 8. This CDR3 has 15 residues. The germline V gene encodes CDR1 MNHNS and CDR2 SASEGT. Here the CDR3 DNA reads TGTGCCAGCAGGCTGACTAGCGGGTCCGACTACGAGCAGTACTTC. Amino acid sequence: CASRLTSGSDYEQYF.

The chain joins TRBV6-2 or TRBV6-3 to TRBJ1-5; 9 nucleotides align to TRBD1. This CDR3 comprises 13 residues. Germline V lookup: CDR1 MNHEY, CDR2 SVGEGT. J lost 6 bases, V lost 6 bases, and 3 bases had no gene match. The CDR3 DNA is TGTGCCAGCAGACGGACAGGGGTTCAGCCCCAGCATTTT. This translates into CASRRTGVQPQHF.

This clonotype was observed a handful of times. The chain employs TRBV4-2 and TRBJ2-3; TRBD1 might be the D (5 bases). This CDR3 has 13 amino acids. Deletions cut 2 bases from V and 4 bases from J, with 7 bases between. The germline CDR1 and CDR2 sequences are LGHNA and YNFKEQ. The CDR3 is CASSQRRADTQYF. In DNA, the CDR3 is TGTGCCAGCAGCCAACGCAGGGCAGATACGCAGTATTTT.

This clonotype has a count of ten or more. The J gene is TRBJ2-6, the V gene TRBV19; tentative D call: TRBD1 (5 bases). In germline, CDR1 is LNHDA, CDR2 SQIVND (reference sequence). Trimming removed 5 bases from V and 0 bases from J, with 11 bases in between. The CDR3 sequence is 16 residues long. The chain's CDR3 is CASSPTGVSGANVLTF. CDR3 in DNA: TGTGCCAGTAGTCCTACAGGAGTCTCTGGGGCCAACGTCCTGACTTTC.

The chain is built from TRBV11-3 and TRBJ2-5, with 10 bases fitting TRBD2. The CDR3 spans 15 residues. V trimming: 5 bases; J trimming: 5 bases; junction bases outside the gene matches: 8. The V gene's germline CDR1 is SGHNT and CDR2 YENEEA. For the CDR3, the DNA is TGTGCCAGCAGCGCTAGCGGGAGTGGGGGGGAGACCCAGTACTTC. This codes for CASSASGSGGETQYF.

This clonotype showed up just a few times. The gene calls are TRBV19 and TRBJ1-5; 7 nucleotides line up with TRBD1. After removal of 5 bases from V and 6 bases from J, the junction contained 4 bases not matched to a gene. This CDR3 has 13 amino acids. In germline, CDR1 is LNHDA, CDR2 SQIVND (reference sequence). CDR3 DNA: TGTGCCAGTAGTGAAACAGGGGTTCAGCCCCAGCATTTT. This translates into CASSETGVQPQHF.

V usage is TRBV5-1 and J usage is TRBJ2-5; tentatively, D is TRBD1 (6 bases). The CDR3 covers 15 residues. Germline V gene data show CDR1 as SGHRS and CDR2 as YFSETQ. Trimming took off 1 base at V and 0 bases at J, with 10 bases between the two ends. The CDR3 nucleotides read TGCGCCAGCAGCTTGTCAGGGGCCAACCAAGAGACCCAGTACTTC. As protein: CASSLSGANQETQYF. Based on the CDR3 plus reference TRBV5-1 and TRBJ2-5, the full variable domain is KAGVTQTPRYLIKTRGQQVTLSCSPISGHRSVSWYQQTPGQGLQFLFEYFSETQRNKGNFPGRFSGRQFSNSRSEMNVSTLELGDSALYLCASSLSGANQETQYFGPGTRLLVL.

V is TRBV29-1 and J is TRBJ1-1; tentatively, D is TRBD1 (5 bases). The CDR3 length is 10 residues. V lost 6 bases to trimming and J lost 7 bases, with 9 bases between them. Germline CDR1 is SQVTM and CDR2 is ANQGSEA. The CDR3 loop reads CSVSGGEAFF. The CDR3 region has the DNA TGCAGCGTCTCTGGGGGTGAAGCTTTCTTT. The full variable domain, rest sourced from reference TRBV29-1 and TRBJ1-1, is SAVISQKPSRDICQRGTSLTIQCQVDSQVTMMFWYRQQPGQSLTLIATANQGSEATYESGFVIDKFPISRPNLTFSTLTVSNMSPEDSSIYLCSVSGGEAFFGQGTRLTVV.

Points on this clonotype: As the CDR3 is not closed by the conserved phenylalanine or tryptophan, this likely results from a read error. This chain connects TRBV20-1 to TRBJ1-1; D is perhaps TRBD1 (6 bases). Per the germline V gene, CDR1 is DFQATT and CDR2 is SNEGSKA (reference sequence). The CDR3 contains 14 residues. Trimming took 5 bases from V and 2 from J, leaving 15 bases between them. The CDR3 DNA follows: TGCAGTGCTCACAGGGACACTCTAAACACTGAAGCTTTCTTA. Its protein product is CSAHRDTLNTEAFL.

This chain joins TRBV5-1 and TRBJ1-1; D not certain. Between the trimmed V and J ends, which lost 1 base and 8 bases, there was a span of 12 bases. Germline CDR1 reads SGHRS; CDR2 reads YFSETQ. This CDR3 has 13 amino acids. CDR3 sequence (DNA): TGCGCCAGCAGCTTGAAGGGCGCTTACGAAGCTTTCTTT. Amino acids: CASSLKGAYEAFF.

J is TRBJ2-3 and V is TRBV7-8, with unresolved D. V lost 6 bases and J lost 6, with 10 bases in between. CDR3 length equals 12 residues. CDR1 and CDR2 from the germline V gene are SGHVS and FQNEAQ. The CDR3 DNA reads as TGTGCCAGCAGGGACCGAGCTGATACGCAGTATTTT. Its translation: CASRDRADTQYF.

This clonotype came up once. V usage is TRBV20-1 and J usage is TRBJ2-1; 14 bases agree with TRBD2. Germline CDR1 is DFQATT and CDR2 is SNEGSKA (reference sequence). After removal of 1 base from V and 8 bases from J, the junction contained 16 bases not matched to a gene. This CDR3 is built from 19 residues. The CDR3 bases are TGCAGTGCTAGAGGATCACTCCCCGGGACTAGCGGGAGTGTACATGAGCAGTTCTTC. Translating gives CSARGSLPGTSGSVHEQFF.

This clonotype was counted many times. The V call is TRBV2, the J call TRBJ2-1, with D maybe TRBD2 (7 bases). Germline loops: CDR1 SNHLY, CDR2 FYNNEI. V was cut by 6 bases and J by 4 bases, with 16 bases left in between. This CDR3 has 15 residues. This chain's CDR3 is CASRRGASGYNEQFF. CDR3 nucleotide sequence: TGTGCCAGCAGGAGGGGGGCTAGCGGATACAATGAGCAGTTCTTC.

This clonotype was seen more than once but under ten times. J is TRBJ2-1 and V is TRBV5-1; TRBD1 matches 8 bases. The CDR3 has 14 amino acids. CDR1 is SGHRS, CDR2 YFSETQ, per germline. The ends lost 9 bases at V and 7 bases at J; junction bases unmatched: 12. The CDR3 spells CATQGAPNSNEQFF. Here the CDR3 DNA reads TGCGCCACCCAGGGGGCACCTAACTCGAATGAGCAGTTCTTC.

The chain couples TRBV4-1 to TRBJ2-4, with TRBD1 identical over 9 bases. Germline loops: CDR1 MGHRA, CDR2 YSYEKL. Trimming removed 2 bases from V and 0 bases from J; junction bases left unmatched: 11. This CDR3 has 19 amino acids. The CDR3 loop is CASSQRTGEVYGAKNIQYF. CDR3 coding DNA: TGCGCCAGCAGCCAAAGGACAGGGGAGGTTTACGGAGCCAAAAACATTCAGTACTTC.

The CDR3 region is CASSMGTGPFYEQYF. In DNA form, the CDR3 reads TGTGCCAGTAGTATGGGAACAGGGCCCTTCTACGAGCAGTACTTC. The J gene is TRBJ2-7, the V gene TRBV19, with D maybe TRBD1 (6 bases). The CDR3 is 15 residues long. V lost 3 bases, J lost 3 bases, and 15 bases lay in between. Germline-derived CDR1 and CDR2 are LNHDA and SQIVND (reference sequence).

This clonotype has a count of ten or more. The rearrangement uses TRBV27 and TRBJ2-3, with TRBD2 identical over 10 bases. In germline, CDR1 is MNHEY, CDR2 SMNVEV (reference sequence). Trimming at V came to 3 bases and at J to 6 bases, leaving 9 bases not matched to a gene. CDR3 size: 16 residues. DNA of the CDR3: TGTGCCAGCAGTTTGATCACTAGCGGGATTGGCGATACGCAGTATTTT. It yields the protein CASSLITSGIGDTQYF.

At least ten counts were recorded for this clonotype. The chain has TRBV18 and TRBJ1-5, with a weak D call TRBD1 (6 bases). In germline, CDR1 is KGHSH, CDR2 LQKENI. V lost 3 bases, J lost 3 bases, and 12 bases lay in between. The CDR3 is made up of 15 amino acids. CDR3 in amino acids: CASSPRTATNQPQHF. The DNA for the CDR3 is TGTGCCAGCTCACCTCGGACAGCCACCAATCAGCCCCAGCATTTT.

There are many counts of this clonotype. The chain has TRBV12-3 or TRBV12-4 and TRBJ2-3; possible D gene TRBD2, 5 bases. V dropped 7 bases and J dropped 1 base, with 6 bases sitting between them. This CDR3 has 12 amino acids. The CDR3 bases are TGTGCCAGCACCGGGGGCACAGATACGCAGTATTTT. This sequence encodes CASTGGTDTQYF.

In its sample, this clonotype was seen many times. The V call is TRBV18, the J call TRBJ1-1; D perhaps matches TRBD1 (5 bases). The CDR3 has 17 residues. Between the trimmed V and J ends, which lost 6 bases and 0 bases, there was a span of 20 bases. CDR1 KGHSH and CDR2 LQKENI come from the germline V gene. CDR3 in amino acids: CASSLSGTVIMNTEAFF. The CDR3 nucleotides read TGTGCCAGCTCCCTCTCGGGGACGGTGATAATGAACACTGAAGCTTTCTTT.

This clonotype was recorded a few times. CDR3 sequence reads: CASSWRDSDLQETQYF. CDR3 nucleotide sequence: TGTGCCAGCAGCTGGAGGGACAGCGACCTCCAAGAGACCCAGTACTTC. J is TRBJ2-5 and V is TRBV11-2; tentative D call: TRBD1 (7 bases). V was shortened by 4 bases and J by 1 base, with 16 bases between the two germline ends. CDR1 and CDR2 (germline): SGHAT, FQNNGV. The CDR3 runs to 16 residues.

The chain uses TRBV19 and TRBJ1-1; 8 nucleotides agree with TRBD1. The CDR3 consists of 16 residues. The V and J ends lost 6 bases and 4 bases, in that order; junction bases with no gene match: 13. In germline, CDR1 is LNHDA, CDR2 SQIVND (reference sequence). In DNA, the CDR3 is TGTGCCAGTAGAAAGGGACAGGTCCTTCCGAGCACTGAAGCTTTCTTT. Translated: CASRKGQVLPSTEAFF.

In regard to this clonotype: A read error may be the cause here, since a much bigger clone is one base away. The gene calls are TRBV12-3 or TRBV12-4 and TRBJ2-7; perhaps TRBD1 as D (6 bases). There are 12 residues in the CDR3. The CDR3 DNA reads TGTGCCAGCAGCTCCGGACAGTACGAGAAGTACTTC. It yields the protein CASSSGQYEKYF.